This T cell receptor (beta chain) was documented in a study of shared clonotypes between healthy human individuals. Study details: Three plates were used per donor for CD4 naive, three for CD4 memory, two for CD8 naive and one for CD8 memory. Regarding the study as a whole: Roughly 5.3% of naive CD4 clonotypes were common to several donors.

On this clone itself: Its antigen is currently unknown.

In the source study's methods: For the immunoSEQ data, sequences were junction-only without quality scores, so filtering differed. Assay used: immunoSEQ multiplex PCR; TCRdb lists only in-frame clones, some missing. V and J calls and clone size are given by that table; D and trimming were obtained from the DNA. The table records roughly 1 million clones, approximately 76% of them present only once. In germline, CDR1 is SGHAT, CDR2 FQDESV (reference sequence). Trimming removed 7 bases at V and 6 bases at J, with 23 bases between. This CDR3 comprises 16 residues. Material for sequencing was memory CD4+ T cells sorted from blood. Subset defined: CD45RA-negative fraction. This sequence joins TRBV11-1 and TRBJ2-3; maybe TRBD2 (6 bases). The origin of this receptor is a man in his late teens or twenties in good health. Here the CDR3 DNA reads TGTGCCAGCACCCCTGGCGGGACCGTTGCGAGTGATACGCAGTATTTT. Protein product: CASTPGGTVASDTQYF. The full variable domain, in which reference TRBV11-1 and TRBJ2-3 provide the parts outside the CDR3, is EAEVAQSPRYKITEKSQAVAFWCDPISGHATLYWYRQILGQGPELLVQFQDESVVDDSQLPKDRFSAERLKGVDSTLKIQPAELGDSAMYLCASTPGGTVASDTQYFGPGTRLTVL.